The 18 T cell receptor beta chains below were found in one sample sequenced in a study of T cell responses to AZD1222 COVID-19 vaccine. Profiled with immunoSEQ multiplex PCR; TCRdb holds only in-frame clones, not every one. The sample carries 50,000 or so clones, 70% to 90% recorded once. The specimen comprised peripheral blood, sampled 28 days after the second AZD1222 dose. All receptors derive from an adult who received the AZD1222 COVID-19 vaccine.

This chain connects TRBV2 to TRBJ1-4, with 10 bases lining up with TRBD1. The CDR3 is 14 residues long. V trimming: 6 bases; J trimming: 6 bases; junction bases outside the gene matches: 4. Germline assignment: CDR1 SNHLY and CDR2 FYNNEI. CDR3 DNA sequence: TGTGCCAGCAGGATTGGGACAGGGGATGAAAAACTGTTTTTT. Translated, it gives CASRIGTGDEKLFF.

CDR3 sequence (DNA): TGTGCCAGCAGTGAAATTCTATCGGAGCTGTTTTTT. Residues: CASSEILSELFF. The chain recombines TRBV2 with TRBJ2-2, with no clear D. V was cut by 2 bases and J by 10 bases, with 8 bases left in between. The germline V gene encodes CDR1 SNHLY and CDR2 FYNNEI. The CDR3 is 12 amino acids. Complete variable domain (other parts from reference TRBV2 and TRBJ2-2): EPEVTQTPSHQVTQMGQEVILRCVPISNHLYFYWYRQILGQKVEFLVSFYNNEISEKSEIFDDQFSVERPDGSNFTLKIRSTKLEDSAMYFCASSEILSELFFGEGSRLTVL.

This clone was detected a few times. The chain is built from TRBV7-9 and TRBJ2-7, with 8 nucleotides matching TRBD1. The length of the CDR3 is 14 residues. From germline, CDR1 is SEHNR and CDR2 FQNEAQ (reference sequence). J gave up 0 bases and V 5 bases, and 3 bases lay outside the gene matches. The CDR3 region is CASSPGTGSYEQYF. CDR3 coding DNA: TGTGCCAGCAGCCCCGGGACAGGCTCCTACGAGCAGTACTTC.

V gene TRBV5-1 combines with J gene TRBJ2-5; D gene uncertain. Trimming left V 0 bases short and J 1 base short, with 7 bases between. This CDR3 region has 14 residues. Per the germline V gene, CDR1 is SGHRS and CDR2 is YFSETQ. CDR3 coding DNA: TGCGCCAGCAGCTTGGGGGCCGGCCAAGAGACCCAGTACTTC. Protein: CASSLGAGQETQYF.

This clone was recorded once. The J gene is TRBJ1-1, the V gene TRBV28; D is unresolved. From germline, CDR1 is MDHEN and CDR2 SYDVKM. V dropped 6 bases and J dropped 10 bases, with 18 bases sitting between them. The CDR3 is 13 amino acids. CDR3 coding DNA: TGTGCCAGCAGCTATCGTAGAGAAAAGGGAGCTTTCTTT. It encodes CASSYRREKGAFF.

In this sample, this clone turned up once. The chain employs TRBV4-1 and TRBJ2-7; TRBD1 matches 7 bases. The junction had 6 bases not matched to a gene; V was cut back by 3 bases and J by 1 base. Germline V gene sequence: CDR1 MGHRA, CDR2 YSYEKL. The CDR3 spans 15 residues. The CDR3 protein is CASSQIPGQSYEQYF. CDR3 DNA: TGCGCCAGCAGCCAGATCCCGGGACAGTCCTACGAGCAGTACTTC.

The rearrangement uses TRBV20-1 and TRBJ2-1; D gene unclear. CDR3 length: 11 amino acids. Trimming cost V 0 bases and J 8 bases, with 5 bases left between them. The germline gives CDR1 DFQATT, CDR2 SNEGSKA (reference sequence). The CDR3 is CSARDMYEQFF. CDR3 DNA: TGCAGTGCTAGAGATATGTATGAGCAGTTCTTC.

The V gene is TRBV6-5, the J gene TRBJ2-3; D may be TRBD1 or TRBD2 (6 bases each). Trimming shortened V by 6 bases and J by 2 bases, and 12 bases separated the two germline ends. CDR1 and CDR2 (germline): MNHEY, SVGAGI. This CDR3 is built from 14 residues. As DNA, the CDR3 is TGTGCCAGCAGACGGGGGCCTTACACAGATACGCAGTATTTT. Amino acid sequence: CASRRGPYTDTQYF.

In this sample, this clone turned up once. This chain joins TRBV21-1 and TRBJ2-7; the tabulated D call, TRBD2, remains unverified against the DNA. TRBV21-1 is classified as a pseudogene. CDR3 size: 19 residues. The CDR3 DNA reads TGTGCCAGCAGCAAAACGGCCCTGCTGGGACTAGCGGAGCGGTACGAGCAGTACTTC. Amino acids: CASSKTALLGLAERYEQYF.

The chain joins TRBV12-3 or TRBV12-4 to TRBJ1-5; perhaps TRBD1 as D (5 bases). V dropped 3 bases and J dropped 5 bases, with 8 bases sitting between them. The CDR3 runs to 13 residues. CDR3 nucleotides: TGTGCCAGCAGTTTGGGGGTAGATCAGCCCCAGCATTTT. Encoded protein: CASSLGVDQPQHF.

The gene calls are TRBV9 and TRBJ1-1; D ambiguous. CDR1 SGDLS and CDR2 YYNGEE come from the germline V gene. Trimming shortened V by 0 bases and J by 7 bases, and 13 bases separated the two germline ends. This CDR3 spans 14 amino acids. CDR3 coding DNA: TGTGCCAGCAGCGTAGATGGGCTTGCTGGTGAAGCTTTCTTT. Translation: CASSVDGLAGEAFF.

The chain uses TRBV28 and TRBJ2-2; D not certain. The germline gives CDR1 MDHEN, CDR2 SYDVKM. CDR3 length: 12 residues. Deletions cut 2 bases from V and 7 bases from J, with 5 bases between. The DNA for the CDR3 is TGTGCCAGCAGTTTAATACGCGGGGAGCTGTTTTTT. It specifies CASSLIRGELFF.

The J gene is TRBJ1-1, the V gene TRBV2; D might be TRBD1 (6 bases). The CDR3 consists of 14 residues. Trimming stripped 7 bases from V and 5 bases from J, with 17 bases between. Germline V gene lookup returns CDR1 SNHLY and CDR2 FYNNEI. The CDR3 region is CASMAGIGTTEAFF. CDR3 nucleotide sequence: TGTGCCAGCATGGCCGGGATTGGGACAACTGAAGCTTTCTTT.

V is TRBV6-5 and J is TRBJ2-5; D gene ambiguous. Germline CDR1 and CDR2: MNHEY and SVGAGI. The CDR3 contains 11 residues. Trimming took off 6 bases at V and 5 bases at J, with 7 bases between the two ends. CDR3 sequence (DNA): TGTGCCAGCAGAGCTCTGGAGACCCAGTACTTC. Its protein is CASRALETQYF.

The chain employs TRBV19 and TRBJ1-1; the D is unclear. Germline CDR1 is LNHDA and CDR2 is SQIVND (reference sequence). Trimming cost V 7 bases and J 5 bases, with 17 bases left between them. The CDR3 loop spans 14 amino acids. The CDR3 spells CASTKSHGWTEAFF. CDR3 DNA sequence: TGTGCCAGTACTAAGTCCCACGGGTGGACTGAAGCTTTCTTT.

The V and J genes are TRBV5-6 and TRBJ2-2, with TRBD2 matching 13 bases. Losses at the gene ends were 3 bases for V and 0 bases for J; bases not matched to a gene: 5. The CDR3 consists of 18 residues. From germline, CDR1 is SGHDT and CDR2 YYEEEE. The CDR3 spells CASSWGLAGISNTGELFF. The CDR3 DNA follows: TGTGCCAGCAGCTGGGGACTAGCGGGAATCTCGAACACCGGGGAGCTGTTTTTT.

The chain is built from TRBV6-2 or TRBV6-3 and TRBJ1-1; possible D gene TRBD1, 6 bases. The CDR3 loop spans 14 amino acids. Germline V gene data show CDR1 as MNHEY and CDR2 as SVGEGT. Trimming removed 2 bases from V and 4 bases from J, with 11 bases in between. For the CDR3, the DNA is TGTGCCAGCAGTTACGCCAGGGGCGGCACTGAAGCTTTCTTT. Protein sequence: CASSYARGGTEAFF.

The rearrangement links TRBV25-1 to TRBJ1-2; the match to TRBD1 covers 7 bases. Germline CDR1 and CDR2: MGHDK and SYGVNS. Trimming took 5 bases from V and 7 from J; bases not matched to a gene: 7. CDR3 length equals 13 residues. CDR3 protein: CASSTSAGGGYTF. CDR3 coding DNA: TGTGCCAGCAGTACCTCAGCAGGGGGTGGCTACACCTTC.